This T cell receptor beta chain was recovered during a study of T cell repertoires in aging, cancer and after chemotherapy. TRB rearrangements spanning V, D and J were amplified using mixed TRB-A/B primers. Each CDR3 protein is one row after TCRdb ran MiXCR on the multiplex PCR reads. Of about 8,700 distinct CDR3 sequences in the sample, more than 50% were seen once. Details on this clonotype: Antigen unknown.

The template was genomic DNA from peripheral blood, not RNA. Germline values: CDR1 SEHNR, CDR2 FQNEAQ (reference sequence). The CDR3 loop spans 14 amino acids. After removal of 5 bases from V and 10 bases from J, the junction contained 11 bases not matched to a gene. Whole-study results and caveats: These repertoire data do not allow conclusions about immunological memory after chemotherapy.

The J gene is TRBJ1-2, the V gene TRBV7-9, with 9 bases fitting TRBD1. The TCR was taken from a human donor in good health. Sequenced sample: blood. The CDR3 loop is CASSIRDRAFAYTF. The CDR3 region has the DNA TGTGCCAGCAGCATACGGGACAGGGCCTTCGCCTACACCTTC.